A single sample gave rise to the 5 T cell receptor beta chains below, sequenced in a study of blood T cells in healthy people across ages. Next came a second PCR, run for roughly 7 to 12 cycles, which used a sample-barcoded 5' primer along with a J-beta primer mix. TCRdb reprocessed the 5' RACE reads via MiXCR and lists one record per CDR3 protein. The repertoire has 800,000 to 950,000 distinct CDR3 sequences, roughly 40% of them found once; the top ten carry roughly 13%. The sample comprised blood. The source is a man aged 18 to 29 in good health.

The chain couples TRBV11-2 to TRBJ1-1; D ambiguous. The CDR3 extends over 14 amino acids. Germline V gene data show CDR1 as SGHAT and CDR2 as FQNNGV. The ends were cut back, 7 bases at V and 4 bases at J, with 16 bases in the middle. This CDR3 is CASTLLPQGTEAFF. The CDR3 DNA reads as TGTGCCAGCACCCTGCTCCCGCAAGGCACTGAAGCTTTCTTT. Based on the CDR3 plus reference TRBV11-2 and TRBJ1-1, the full variable domain is EAGVAQSPRYKIIEKRQSVAFWCNPISGHATLYWYQQILGQGPKLLIQFQNNGVVDDSQLPKDRFSAERLKGVDSTLKIQPAKLEDSAVYLCASTLLPQGTEAFFGQGTRLTVV.

The rearrangement joins TRBV7-2 to TRBJ1-3; D remains ambiguous. The CDR3 runs 15 residues. The germline V gene encodes CDR1 SGHTA and CDR2 FQGNSA. Trimming took 5 bases from V and 0 from J, leaving 11 bases between them. The CDR3 spells CASSPRTASGNTIYF. CDR3 nucleotide sequence: TGTGCCAGCAGCCCGAGAACTGCCTCTGGAAACACCATATATTTT.

This clonotype was seen a few times. This chain connects TRBV12-3 or TRBV12-4 to TRBJ1-5; no reliable D call. The CDR3 runs 13 residues. Trimming stripped 6 bases from V and 6 bases from J, with 12 bases between. CDR3 region: CASSQQPGQPQHF. CDR3 DNA: TGTGCCAGCAGCCAACAACCGGGTCAGCCCCAGCATTTT.

This clonotype has a handful of counts. The gene calls are TRBV20-1 and TRBJ2-7, with D tentatively TRBD1 (7 bases). This CDR3 region has 15 residues. Trimming left V 0 bases short and J 2 bases short, with 14 bases between. The germline V gene has CDR1 DFQATT and CDR2 SNEGSKA (reference sequence). The CDR3 sequence is CSARDRDREAYEQYF. DNA for the CDR3: TGCAGTGCTAGAGATAGAGACAGGGAGGCCTACGAGCAGTACTTC.

A note on this clonotype: This may arise from a read error, as a much more abundant clone is one base away. The rearrangement uses TRBV20-1 and TRBJ2-3; D possibly corresponds to TRBD1 (6 bases). The J call may be mistaken, given a closer DNA end match to TRBJ1-5. The germline V gene encodes CDR1 DFQATT and CDR2 SNEGSKA (reference sequence). The CDR3 contains 16 residues. Here the CDR3 reads CSARVVPSGGTDTQHF. The CDR3, as DNA: TGCAGTGCTAGAGTGGTACCCAGCGGGGGCACAGATACGCAGCATTTT.